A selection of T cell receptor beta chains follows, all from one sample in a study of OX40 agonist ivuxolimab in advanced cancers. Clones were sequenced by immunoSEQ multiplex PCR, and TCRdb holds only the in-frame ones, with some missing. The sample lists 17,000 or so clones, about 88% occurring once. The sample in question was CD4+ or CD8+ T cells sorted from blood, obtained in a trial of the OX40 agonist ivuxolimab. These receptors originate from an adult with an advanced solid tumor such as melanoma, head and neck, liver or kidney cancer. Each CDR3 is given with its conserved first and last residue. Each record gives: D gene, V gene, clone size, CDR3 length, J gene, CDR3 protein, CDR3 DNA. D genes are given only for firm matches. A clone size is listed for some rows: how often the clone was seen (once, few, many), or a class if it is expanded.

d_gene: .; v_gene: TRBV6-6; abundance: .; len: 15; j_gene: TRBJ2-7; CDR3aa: CASSLRGARAYEQYF; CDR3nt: TGTGCCAGCAGCTTACGGGGGGCCAGGGCCTACGAGCAGTACTTC
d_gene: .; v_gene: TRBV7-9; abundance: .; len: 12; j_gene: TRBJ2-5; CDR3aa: CASVGGPGTQYF; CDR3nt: TGTGCCAGCGTGGGGGGGCCGGGGACCCAGTACTTC
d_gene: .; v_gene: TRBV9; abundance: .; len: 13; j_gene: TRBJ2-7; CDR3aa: CASSGGVFDEQYF; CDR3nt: TGTGCCAGCAGCGGTGGGGTTTTTGACGAGCAGTACTTC
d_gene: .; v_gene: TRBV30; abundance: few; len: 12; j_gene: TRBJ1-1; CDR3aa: CAWTDTNTEAFF; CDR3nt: TGTGCCTGGACAGACACGAACACTGAAGCTTTCTTT
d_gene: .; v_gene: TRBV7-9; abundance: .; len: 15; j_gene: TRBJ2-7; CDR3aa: CASSLGLGLGYEQYF; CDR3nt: TGTGCCAGCAGCTTAGGGCTAGGGTTAGGGTACGAGCAGTACTTC
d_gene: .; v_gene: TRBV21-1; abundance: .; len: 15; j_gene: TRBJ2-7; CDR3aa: CASSVTGQGGYEQYF; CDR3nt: TGTGCCAGCAGCGTAACGGGACAGGGAGGCTACGAGCAGTACTTC
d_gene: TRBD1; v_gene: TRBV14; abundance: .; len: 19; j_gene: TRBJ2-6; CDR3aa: CASSQGAGGLYSGANVLTF; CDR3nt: TGTGCCAGCAGCCAAGGAGCAGGGGGTTTGTACTCTGGGGCCAACGTCCTGACTTTC
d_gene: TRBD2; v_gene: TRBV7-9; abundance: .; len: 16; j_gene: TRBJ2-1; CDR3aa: CASSFETSGALGEQFF; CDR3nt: TGTGCCAGCAGCTTTGAGACTAGCGGGGCCTTGGGGGAGCAGTTCTTC
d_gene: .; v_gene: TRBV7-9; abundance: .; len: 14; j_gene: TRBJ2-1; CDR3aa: CASSPRGVGNEQFF; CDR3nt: TGTGCCAGCAGCCCCCGTGGTGTGGGTAATGAGCAGTTCTTC
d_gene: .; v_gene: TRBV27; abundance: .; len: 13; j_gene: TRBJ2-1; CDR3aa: CASSWGRGNEQFF; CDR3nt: TGTGCCAGCAGTTGGGGCAGGGGTAATGAGCAGTTCTTC
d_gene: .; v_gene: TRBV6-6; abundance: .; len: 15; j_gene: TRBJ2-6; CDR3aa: CASKAGISGANVLTF; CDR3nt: TGTGCCAGCAAGGCAGGGATCTCTGGGGCCAACGTCCTGACTTTC
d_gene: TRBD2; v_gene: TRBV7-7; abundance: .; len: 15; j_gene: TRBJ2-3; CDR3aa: CASSTTTSGTDTQYF; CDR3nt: TGTGCCAGCAGCACAACGACTAGCGGCACAGATACGCAGTATTTT
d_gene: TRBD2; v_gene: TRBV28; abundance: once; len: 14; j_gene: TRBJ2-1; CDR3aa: CAARGGASYNEQFF; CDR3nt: TGTGCCGCCCGGGGGGGGGCTTCCTACAATGAGCAGTTCTTC
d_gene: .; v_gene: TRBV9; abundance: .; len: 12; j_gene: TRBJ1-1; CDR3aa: CASSDGSTEAFF; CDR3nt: TGTGCCAGCAGCGACGGGAGCACTGAAGCTTTCTTT
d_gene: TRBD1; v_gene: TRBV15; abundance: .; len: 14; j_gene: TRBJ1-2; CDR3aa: CATSPTGYESGYTF; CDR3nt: TGTGCCACCAGCCCGACAGGGTACGAGAGTGGCTACACCTTC
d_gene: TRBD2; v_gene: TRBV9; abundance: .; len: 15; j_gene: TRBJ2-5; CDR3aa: CASSLAGELQETQYF; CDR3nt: TGTGCCAGCAGCCTAGCGGGGGAACTTCAAGAGACCCAGTACTTC
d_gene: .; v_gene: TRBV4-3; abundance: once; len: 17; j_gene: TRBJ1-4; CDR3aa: CASSQGPQGQTNEKLFF; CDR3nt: TGCGCCAGCAGCCAAGGACCGCAGGGACAAACTAATGAAAAACTGTTTTTT
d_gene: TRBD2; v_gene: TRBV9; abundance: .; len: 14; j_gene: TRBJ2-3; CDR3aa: CASSFDGGSGTQYF; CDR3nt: TGTGCCAGCAGCTTCGACGGGGGGAGTGGTACGCAGTATTTT
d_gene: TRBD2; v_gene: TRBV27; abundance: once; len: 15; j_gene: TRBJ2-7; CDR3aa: CASSLGLAGEYEQYF; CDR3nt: TGTGCCAGCAGTCTCGGACTAGCGGGAGAATACGAGCAGTACTTC
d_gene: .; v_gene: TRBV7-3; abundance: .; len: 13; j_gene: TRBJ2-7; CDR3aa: CASSSGTSYEQYF; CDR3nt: TGTGCCAGCAGCTCAGGGACCTCCTACGAGCAGTACTTC
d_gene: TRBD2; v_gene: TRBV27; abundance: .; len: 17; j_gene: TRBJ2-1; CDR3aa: CASSLWAREGNYNEQFF; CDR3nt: TGTGCCAGCAGTTTATGGGCTCGGGAGGGTAACTACAATGAGCAGTTCTTC
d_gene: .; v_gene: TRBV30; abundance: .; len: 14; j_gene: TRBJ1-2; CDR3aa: CAWSVFSDGYGYTF; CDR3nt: TGTGCCTGGAGTGTCTTTAGTGACGGCTATGGCTACACCTTC
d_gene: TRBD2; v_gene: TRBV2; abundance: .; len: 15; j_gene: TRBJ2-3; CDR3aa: CASRGLAGGTDTQYF; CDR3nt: TGTGCCAGCAGGGGACTAGCGGGTGGGACAGATACGCAGTATTTT
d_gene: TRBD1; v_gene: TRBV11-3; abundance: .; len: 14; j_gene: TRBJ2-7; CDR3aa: CASSYDRAAYEQYF; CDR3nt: TGTGCCAGCAGCTACGACAGGGCCGCCTACGAGCAGTACTTC
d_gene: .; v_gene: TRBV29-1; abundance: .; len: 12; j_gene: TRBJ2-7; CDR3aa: CSVEHKLHEQYF; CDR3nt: TGCAGCGTTGAACATAAGCTCCACGAGCAGTACTTC
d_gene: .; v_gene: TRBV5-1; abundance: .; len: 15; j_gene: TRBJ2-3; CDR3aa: CASSFRSRVTDTQYF; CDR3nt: TGCGCCAGCAGCTTTCGGTCCAGGGTGACAGATACGCAGTATTTT
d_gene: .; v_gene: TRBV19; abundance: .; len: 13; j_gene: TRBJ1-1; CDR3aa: CASSLGLSAEAFF; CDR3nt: TGTGCCAGTAGTTTGGGTTTATCGGCTGAAGCTTTCTTT
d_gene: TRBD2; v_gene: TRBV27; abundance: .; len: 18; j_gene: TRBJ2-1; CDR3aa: CASSQVAKLAGGTNEQFF; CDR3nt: TGTGCCAGCAGTCAGGTCGCCAAACTAGCGGGAGGAACTAATGAGCAGTTCTTC
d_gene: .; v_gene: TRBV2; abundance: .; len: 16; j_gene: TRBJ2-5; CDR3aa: CASFLGLTGIQETQYF; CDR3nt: TGTGCCAGCTTCCTTGGCTTAACAGGGATCCAAGAGACCCAGTACTTC
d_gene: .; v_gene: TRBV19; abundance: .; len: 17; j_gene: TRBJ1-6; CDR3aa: CASSIYGLGSYNSPLHF; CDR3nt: TGTGCCAGTAGTATTTACGGGCTCGGGTCCTATAATTCACCCCTCCACTTT
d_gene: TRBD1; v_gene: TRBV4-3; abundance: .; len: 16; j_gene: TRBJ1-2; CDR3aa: CASSQGTGALNYGYTF; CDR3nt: TGCGCCAGCAGCCAGGGCACAGGGGCTCTAAACTATGGCTACACCTTC
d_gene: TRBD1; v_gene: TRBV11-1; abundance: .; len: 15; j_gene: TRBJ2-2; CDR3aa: CASSLRDRGTGELFF; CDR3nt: TGTGCCAGCAGCTTAAGGGACAGGGGCACCGGGGAGCTGTTTTTT
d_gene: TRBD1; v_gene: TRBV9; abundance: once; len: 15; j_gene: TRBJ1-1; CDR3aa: CASSASGTAGFEAFF; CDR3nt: TGTGCCAGCAGCGCCTCCGGGACAGCTGGTTTTGAAGCTTTCTTT
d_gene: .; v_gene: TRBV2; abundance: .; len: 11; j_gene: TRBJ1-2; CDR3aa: CASSGSDGYTF; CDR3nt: TGTGCCAGCAGTGGGAGTGATGGCTACACCTTC
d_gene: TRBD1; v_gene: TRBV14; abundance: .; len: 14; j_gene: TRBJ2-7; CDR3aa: CASSQGQGAYEQYF; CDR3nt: TGTGCCAGCAGCCAAGGACAGGGGGCTTACGAGCAGTACTTC
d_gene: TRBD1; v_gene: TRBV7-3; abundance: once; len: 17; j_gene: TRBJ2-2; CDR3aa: CASSLRGPGQGTGELFF; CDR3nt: TGTGCCAGCAGCTTAAGAGGCCCGGGACAGGGAACCGGGGAGCTGTTTTTT
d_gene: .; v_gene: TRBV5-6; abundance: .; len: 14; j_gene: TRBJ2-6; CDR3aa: CASSLGGGANVLTF; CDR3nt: TGTGCCAGCAGCTTAGGGGGAGGGGCCAACGTCCTGACTTTC
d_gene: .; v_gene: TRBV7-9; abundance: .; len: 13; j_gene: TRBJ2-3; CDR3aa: CASSPRPTDTQYF; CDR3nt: TGTGCCAGCAGCCCCCGACCCACAGATACGCAGTATTTT
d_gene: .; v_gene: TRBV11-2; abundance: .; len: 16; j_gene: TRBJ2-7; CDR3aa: CASSLGVATGNYEQYF; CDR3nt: TGTGCCAGCAGCTTAGGAGTGGCAACCGGAAATTACGAGCAGTACTTC
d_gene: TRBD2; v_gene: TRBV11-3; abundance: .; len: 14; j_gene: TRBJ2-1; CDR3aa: CASSGTSGRDEQFF; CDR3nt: TGTGCCAGCAGCGGGACTAGCGGGAGAGATGAGCAGTTCTTC
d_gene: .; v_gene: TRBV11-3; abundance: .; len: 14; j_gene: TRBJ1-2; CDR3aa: CASSPRDRNYGYTF; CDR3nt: TGTGCCAGCAGCCCGCGGGACCGCAACTATGGCTACACCTTC
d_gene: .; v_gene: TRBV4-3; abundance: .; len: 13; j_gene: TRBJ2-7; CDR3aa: CASSPNRAYEQYF; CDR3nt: TGCGCCAGCAGCCCAAATCGAGCCTACGAGCAGTACTTC
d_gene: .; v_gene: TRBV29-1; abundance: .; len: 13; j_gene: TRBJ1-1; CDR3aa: CSVEVGIYTEAFF; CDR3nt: TGCAGCGTTGAAGTGGGTATCTACACTGAAGCTTTCTTT
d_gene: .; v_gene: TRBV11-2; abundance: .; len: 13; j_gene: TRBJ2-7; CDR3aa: CASSFRDLYEQYF; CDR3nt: TGTGCCAGCAGCTTCCGGGACCTATACGAGCAGTACTTC
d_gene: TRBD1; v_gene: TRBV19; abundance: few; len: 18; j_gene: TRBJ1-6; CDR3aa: CASSIGDRLSSYNSPLHF; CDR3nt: TGTGCCAGTAGTATCGGGGACAGGCTTTCGTCCTATAATTCACCCCTCCACTTT
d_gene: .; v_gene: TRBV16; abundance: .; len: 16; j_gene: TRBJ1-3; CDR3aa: CASLNGASYSGNTIYF; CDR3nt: TGTGCCAGCCTAAATGGGGCCAGCTACTCTGGAAACACCATATATTTT
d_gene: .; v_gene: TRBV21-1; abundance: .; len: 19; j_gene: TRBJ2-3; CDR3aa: CASSSRTSGRARSTDTQYF; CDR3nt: TGTGCCAGCAGCTCCCGGACTAGCGGGAGGGCGAGAAGCACAGATACGCAGTATTTT
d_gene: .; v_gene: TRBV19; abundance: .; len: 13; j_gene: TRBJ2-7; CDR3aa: CASRTIRSNEQYF; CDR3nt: TGTGCCAGTAGAACGATCAGGAGCAACGAGCAGTACTTC
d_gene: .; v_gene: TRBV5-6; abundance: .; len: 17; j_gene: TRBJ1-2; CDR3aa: CASSPSWTTTLDYGYTF; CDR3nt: TGTGCCAGCAGCCCCAGCTGGACAACTACCCTGGACTATGGCTACACCTTC
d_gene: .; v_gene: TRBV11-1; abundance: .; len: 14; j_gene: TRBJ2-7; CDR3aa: CASSFFAGTYEQYF; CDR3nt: TGTGCCAGCAGCTTTTTCGCGGGGACCTACGAGCAGTACTTC
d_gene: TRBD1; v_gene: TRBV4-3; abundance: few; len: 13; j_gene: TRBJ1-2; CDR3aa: CASSHGTGYGYTF; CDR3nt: TGCGCCAGCAGCCACGGGACAGGGTATGGCTACACCTTC
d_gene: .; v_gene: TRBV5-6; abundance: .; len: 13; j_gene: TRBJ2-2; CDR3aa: CASSLVKTGELFF; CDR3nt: TGTGCCAGCAGCTTGGTAAAAACCGGGGAGCTGTTTTTT
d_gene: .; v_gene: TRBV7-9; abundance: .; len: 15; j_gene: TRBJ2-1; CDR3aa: CASSASGPPYNEQFF; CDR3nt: TGTGCCAGCAGCGCGAGCGGGCCACCCTACAATGAGCAGTTCTTC
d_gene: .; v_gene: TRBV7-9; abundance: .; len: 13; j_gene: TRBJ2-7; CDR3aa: CASSSLLVHEQYF; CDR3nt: TGTGCCAGCAGCTCCCTACTGGTCCACGAGCAGTACTTC